The sequence of this TCR beta chain was determined in a study of blood T cell repertoires in COVID-19. Method: immunoSEQ multiplex PCR; TCRdb's copy keeps in-frame clones and lacks some. Of around 35,000 clones in the sample, 90% to 95% are singletons; the top ten hold more than 9.5%. From germline, CDR1 is SGHRS and CDR2 YFSETQ. The CDR3 spans 13 residues. J lost 5 bases, V lost 6 bases, and 8 bases had no gene match. The source material was peripheral blood. The sequence derives from a human donor in a cohort sampled during active COVID-19. The chain recombines TRBV5-1 with TRBJ2-7; TRBD1 agrees at 7 bases. The CDR3 DNA sequence: TGCGCCAGCAATCCGGGACAGCGAGACGAGCAGTACTTC. It encodes CASNPGQRDEQYF.